Listed here is a single TCR beta chain. The data derive from a study of blood T cell repertoires in COVID-19. J gave up 4 bases and V 4 bases, and 4 bases lay outside the gene matches. The CDR3 contains 14 residues. Germline V gives CDR1 MDHEN, CDR2 SYDVKM. This table comes from immunoSEQ multiplex PCR, and its TCRdb copy is limited to in-frame clones, with some not included. This table has 200,000 to 250,000 clones, 86% appearing once. The V and J genes are TRBV28 and TRBJ1-5, with 7 bases that match TRBD1. The specimen was PBMCs or T cells enriched from blood (not recorded which). This receptor was taken from a woman aged 35 to 49 with acute COVID-19. The CDR3, as DNA: TGTGCCAGCAGTTACAGGGGATCAAATCAGCCCCAGCATTTT. This encodes CASSYRGSNQPQHF.